The rows below give T cell receptor beta chains drawn from one sample of a study of blood T cell repertoires in COVID-19. Data came from immunoSEQ multiplex PCR; TCRdb stores just in-frame clones and leaves some out. The data contain about 46,000 clones, approximately 85% of them singletons. Sequences were obtained from peripheral blood. These receptors came from a human donor in a cohort sampled during active COVID-19. The donor label of this sample is uncertain. Both conserved end residues are part of each CDR3. D genes are given only for firm matches. Clone size is not always given. Where it is, it says once, few, many or a class for expanded clones.

clone_size,d_call,v_call,j_call,cdr3_nt,cdr3_aa
NA,NA,TRBV29-1,TRBJ1-2,TGCAGCGTTGAAGATCGGGTAGGGACAAAACCCTCCTATGGCTACACCTTC,CSVEDRVGTKPSYGYTF
NA,NA,TRBV3-1/TRBV3-2,TRBJ2-7,TGTGCCAGCAGCCGGCGGGTAGATAGAGGACCTCCCTACGAGCAGTACTTC,CASSRRVDRGPPYEQYF
NA,TRBD1,TRBV6-6,TRBJ1-4,TGTGCCAGCAGTCTTGACAGGGTGGCTAATGAAAAACTGTTTTTT,CASSLDRVANEKLFF
once,TRBD1,TRBV3-1/TRBV3-2,TRBJ2-5,TGTGCCAGCAGCCAAGAACTCGACAGGGGCCCTGAGACCCAGTACTTC,CASSQELDRGPETQYF
NA,TRBD1,TRBV3-1/TRBV3-2,TRBJ2-7,TGTGCCAGCAGCCCCGGACAGGGTCACCCTTACGAGCAGTACTTC,CASSPGQGHPYEQYF
once,TRBD2,TRBV28,TRBJ2-7,TGTGCCAGCAGCGAAAGCGGGGGGCAGATCTACGAGCAGTACTTC,CASSESGGQIYEQYF
NA,NA,TRBV28,TRBJ2-3,TGTGCCAGCAGTTTCCCCCTGGCGGGACGGGACACAGATACGCAGTATTTT,CASSFPLAGRDTDTQYF
once,TRBD1,TRBV12-3/TRBV12-4,TRBJ1-1,TGTGCCAGCACCTTTGACAGGGGCACTGAAGCTTTCTTT,CASTFDRGTEAFF
NA,NA,TRBV7-8,TRBJ2-7,TGTGCCAGCAGCATCACCTTTGGAATAACAGGGAGCGAGCAGTACTTC,CASSITFGITGSEQYF
NA,TRBD2,TRBV29-1,TRBJ2-1,TGCAGCGTTGTTGGCAGCGGGATATACAATGAGCAGTTCTTC,CSVVGSGIYNEQFF
NA,TRBD1,TRBV11-2,TRBJ2-2,TGTGCCAGCAGCCTGACAGGGTACAACACCGGGGAGCTGTTTTTT,CASSLTGYNTGELFF
NA,NA,TRBV30,TRBJ2-1,TGTGCCTGGAGTCGCCGTAGGGGGGGGCACAATGAGCAGTTCTTC,CAWSRRRGGHNEQFF
NA,TRBD1,TRBV7-3,TRBJ2-7,TGTGCCAGCAGCTCCGGGACAGGCTCCTACGAGCAGTACTTC,CASSSGTGSYEQYF
NA,NA,TRBV19,TRBJ1-5,TGTGCCAGTAGTATAACAGGTTCTAGTCAGCCCCAGCATTTT,CASSITGSSQPQHF
NA,NA,TRBV27,TRBJ2-5,TGTGCCAGCAGTCACTGGGACAACCAAGAGACCCAGTACTTC,CASSHWDNQETQYF
NA,NA,TRBV23-1,TRBJ2-1,TGCGCCAGCAGTCATAGGACTCGGTTGGTCAATGAGCAGTTCTTC,CASSHRTRLVNEQFF
NA,TRBD2,TRBV5-1,TRBJ2-7,TGCGCCAGCAGCTTGTCTAGCGGGGGGACCTACGAGCAGTACTTC,CASSLSSGGTYEQYF
NA,TRBD1,TRBV2,TRBJ2-1,TGTGCCAGCAGCGTTTCGGGACAGTATGAGCAGTTCTTC,CASSVSGQYEQFF